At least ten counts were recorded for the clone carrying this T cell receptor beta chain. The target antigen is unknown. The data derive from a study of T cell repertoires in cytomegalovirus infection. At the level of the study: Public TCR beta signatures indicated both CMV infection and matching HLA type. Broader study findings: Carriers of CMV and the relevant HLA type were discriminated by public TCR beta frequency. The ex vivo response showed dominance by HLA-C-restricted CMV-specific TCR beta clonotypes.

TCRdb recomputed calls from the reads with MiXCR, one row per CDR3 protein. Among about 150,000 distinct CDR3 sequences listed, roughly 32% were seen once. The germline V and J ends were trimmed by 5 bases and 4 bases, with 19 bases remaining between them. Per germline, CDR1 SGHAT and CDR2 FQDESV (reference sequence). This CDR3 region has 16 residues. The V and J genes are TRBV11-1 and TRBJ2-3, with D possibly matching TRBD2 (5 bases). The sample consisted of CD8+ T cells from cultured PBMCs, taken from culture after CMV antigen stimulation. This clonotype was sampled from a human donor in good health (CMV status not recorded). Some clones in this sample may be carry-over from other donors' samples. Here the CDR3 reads CASSPRRTRRADTQYF. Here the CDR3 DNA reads TGTGCCAGCAGCCCTAGGCGGACGCGGCGGGCAGATACGCAGTATTTT. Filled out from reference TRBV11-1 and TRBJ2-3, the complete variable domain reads EAEVAQSPRYKITEKSQAVAFWCDPISGHATLYWYRQILGQGPELLVQFQDESVVDDSQLPKDRFSAERLKGVDSTLKIQPAELGDSAMYLCASSPRRTRRADTQYFGPGTRLTVL.